This entry lists 21 T cell receptor beta chains sequenced from one sample in a study of blood T cell repertoires in COVID-19. The data were produced by immunoSEQ multiplex PCR, yet TCRdb's version contains in-frame clones alone and is incomplete. The sample shows over 250,000 clones, 88% of them seen only once. The sequenced material came from PBMCs or T cells enriched from blood (not recorded which). The origin of the receptors is a woman in her sixties in a cohort exposed to, infected with or recovered from COVID-19 (not recorded which).

The rearrangement joins TRBV3-1 (or the pseudogene TRBV3-2) to TRBJ2-6, with TRBD1 matching 7 bases. The CDR3 totals 16 residues. V was pared by 5 bases and J by 2 bases, with 6 bases of the junction left unmatched. The germline V gene encodes CDR1 LGHDT and CDR2 YNNKEL (reference sequence). CDR3 protein: CASSYRQGTGANVLTF. CDR3 in DNA: TGTGCCAGCAGCTACAGACAGGGCACTGGGGCCAACGTCCTGACTTTC.

In this sample, this clone turned up a few times. The CDR3 is CASRAREYTGELFF. CDR3 nucleotide sequence: TGTGCCAGCAGAGCGAGGGAGTATACCGGGGAGCTGTTTTTT. The chain joins TRBV11-2 to TRBJ2-2, with a tentative D call TRBD2 (5 bases). The V end was cut by 6 bases, the J end by 5 bases, with 13 bases between. CDR3 length: 14 amino acids. Germline CDR1 SGHAT, CDR2 FQNNGV.

The chain links TRBV2 to TRBJ1-3, with a possible D match to TRBD1 (6 bases). CDR1 and CDR2 (germline): SNHLY, FYNNEI. Trimming left V 8 bases short and J 4 bases short, with 15 bases between. The CDR3 runs 14 residues. The DNA for the CDR3 is TGTGCCAGCGGAATACAGGGAGCCGGAAACACCATATATTTT. It encodes CASGIQGAGNTIYF.

The rearrangement links TRBV20-1 to TRBJ2-1; TRBD2 agrees at 9 bases. The CDR3 runs 14 residues. Trimming removed 3 bases from V and 8 bases from J; junction bases left unmatched: 8. CDR1 is DFQATT, CDR2 SNEGSKA, per germline (reference sequence). The CDR3: CSASRGRASDEQFF. As DNA, the CDR3 is TGCAGTGCTAGTCGCGGGAGGGCCTCGGATGAGCAGTTCTTC.

This sequence joins TRBV10-1 and TRBJ2-1; 9 bases line up with TRBD2. The CDR3 has 14 residues. V lost 2 bases, J lost 7 bases, and 3 bases stayed unmatched. Germline V gives CDR1 WNHNN, CDR2 SYGVQD (reference sequence). The CDR3 is CASSEGGRVNEQFF. CDR3 nucleotides: TGCGCCAGCAGTGAGGGCGGGAGGGTAAATGAGCAGTTCTTC.

The chain couples TRBV7-8 to TRBJ1-6, with TRBD1 identical over 10 bases. Trimming cost V 3 bases and J 8 bases; bases outside gene matches: 19. Germline-derived CDR1 and CDR2 are SGHVS and FQNEAQ. The CDR3 has 20 amino acids. CDR3 sequence reads: CASSFVMRQGQGNGHSPLHF. The CDR3 region has the DNA TGTGCCAGCAGCTTCGTGATGCGCCAGGGACAGGGGAACGGACATTCACCCCTCCACTTT.

Here the CDR3 DNA reads TGTGCCAGCAGCCGCCCCAACAAGGGGGAAAACAATGAGCAGTTCTTC. Amino acids: CASSRPNKGENNEQFF. The chain joins TRBV3-1 (or the pseudogene TRBV3-2) to TRBJ2-1, with a tentative D call TRBD1 (6 bases). The V and J ends lost 4 bases and 5 bases respectively, with 18 bases between them. From germline, CDR1 is LGHDT and CDR2 YNNKEL (reference sequence). The CDR3 is 16 residues long.

This chain joins TRBV30 and TRBJ2-3, with a weak D call TRBD2 (5 bases). Germline CDR1 reads GTSNPN; CDR2 reads SVGIG (reference sequence). This CDR3 is 11 amino acids long. V was shortened by 2 bases and J by 10 bases, with 10 bases between the two germline ends. CDR3 in DNA: TGTGCCTGGAGTAGGGAGCCCCCGCAGTATTTT. It codes for CAWSREPPQYF.

The rearrangement links TRBV5-1 to TRBJ2-1, with 8 nucleotides matching TRBD2. The CDR3 contains 14 residues. From germline, CDR1 is SGHRS and CDR2 YFSETQ. The V segment lost 2 bases and the J segment 7 bases; nucleotides outside the gene matches: 5. As DNA, the CDR3 is TGCGCCAGCAGCTTAGCGGGAGAGGAGAATGAGCAGTTCTTC. This gives the protein CASSLAGEENEQFF.

This clone was observed once. The chain is built from TRBV4-1 and TRBJ2-1; TRBD1 matches 8 bases. There are 18 residues in the CDR3. V lost 3 bases, J lost 0 bases, and 10 bases stayed unmatched. Looked up from germline, CDR1 is MGHRA and CDR2 is YSYEKL. CDR3 residues: CASSHLQGQAFSYNEQFF. CDR3 sequence (DNA): TGCGCCAGCAGCCACCTCCAGGGACAGGCCTTCTCCTACAATGAGCAGTTCTTC.

The genes are TRBV5-1 and TRBJ1-2, with 7 bases lining up with TRBD1. The V and J ends lost 2 bases and 0 bases, in that order; junction bases with no gene match: 4. The CDR3 covers 15 residues. In germline, CDR1 is SGHRS, CDR2 YFSETQ. CDR3 coding DNA: TGCGCCAGCAGCTTTGACAGGGACTCTAACTATGGCTACACCTTC. Translation gives CASSFDRDSNYGYTF.

V and J are TRBV28 and TRBJ2-2; D is perhaps TRBD1 (6 bases). The CDR3 totals 14 residues. V was trimmed by 6 bases and J by 7 bases, leaving 15 bases between them. The germline CDR1 and CDR2 sequences are MDHEN and SYDVKM. CDR3 residues: CASSPGVFVGELFF. CDR3 coding DNA: TGTGCCAGCAGCCCAGGGGTATTTGTCGGGGAGCTGTTTTTT.

Here the CDR3 DNA reads TGTGCCAGCAGCTCGGGACTAGCTAGGAATGAGCAGTTCTTC. This encodes CASSSGLARNEQFF. This sequence joins TRBV5-6 and TRBJ2-1; 9 bases fit TRBD2. Unmatched junction bases numbered 5, after V lost 3 bases and J lost 7 bases. This CDR3 has 14 amino acids. Per the germline V gene, CDR1 is SGHDT and CDR2 is YYEEEE.

The chain joins TRBV6-2 or TRBV6-3 to TRBJ2-1; D remains unclear. Germline V lookup: CDR1 MNHEY, CDR2 SVGEGT. The CDR3 extends over 12 amino acids. The ends were cut back, 2 bases at V and 10 bases at J, with 9 bases in the middle. The CDR3 DNA reads TGTGCCAGCAGTTACCCCGCGTTCGAGCAGTTCTTC. The encoded protein is CASSYPAFEQFF.

V gene TRBV6-2 or TRBV6-3 combines with J gene TRBJ1-5; D unclear. Germline V gives CDR1 MNHEY, CDR2 SVGEGT. The germline V and J ends were trimmed by 0 bases and 5 bases, with 14 bases remaining between them. The CDR3 consists of 16 residues. The CDR3 spells CASSYSTLAGYQPQHF. The DNA of the CDR3 is TGTGCCAGCAGTTACTCGACACTTGCGGGATATCAGCCCCAGCATTTT.

The chain couples TRBV5-1 to TRBJ1-4; 11 bases fit TRBD1. The V segment lost 0 bases and the J segment 5 bases; nucleotides outside the gene matches: 3. This CDR3 contains 16 residues. CDR1 and CDR2 from the germline V gene are SGHRS and YFSETQ. CDR3: CASSLDGQGANEKLFF. The CDR3, as DNA: TGCGCCAGCAGCTTGGATGGACAGGGGGCGAATGAAAAACTGTTTTTT.

Here the CDR3 reads CASSAMREAEAFF. Written as DNA, the CDR3 is TGCGCCAGCAGCGCTATGCGGGAGGCTGAAGCTTTCTTT. The rearrangement links TRBV10-1 to TRBJ1-1; D not resolved. This CDR3 contains 13 residues. With 6 bases removed from V and 6 bases from J, the gap between germline ends came to 14 bases. CDR1 is WNHNN, CDR2 SYGVQD, per germline (reference sequence).

The chain employs TRBV24-1 and TRBJ2-1; D is possibly TRBD1 (5 bases). Deletions cut 3 bases from V and 8 bases from J, with 7 bases between. This CDR3 has 12 amino acids. Germline V gives CDR1 KGHDR, CDR2 SFDVKD. CDR3 region: CATSDQGYEQFF. Here the CDR3 DNA reads TGTGCCACCAGTGATCAGGGCTATGAGCAGTTCTTC.

The chain couples TRBV28 to TRBJ2-3; 11 bases fit TRBD1. CDR1 MDHEN and CDR2 SYDVKM come from the germline V gene. Losses at the gene ends were 8 bases for V and 5 bases for J; bases not matched to a gene: 3. There are 13 residues in the CDR3. The CDR3 here is CASGGQGGDTQYF. The CDR3 DNA sequence: TGTGCCAGCGGGGGACAGGGGGGAGATACGCAGTATTTT.

The chain joins TRBV11-2 to TRBJ1-2, with a weak D call TRBD1 (6 bases). Germline values: CDR1 SGHAT, CDR2 FQNNGV. This CDR3 is 14 amino acids long. Between the trimmed V and J ends, which lost 7 bases and 6 bases, there was a span of 18 bases. The CDR3 is CASNIPGTPNGYTF. The CDR3 DNA is TGTGCCAGCAACATACCCGGGACACCGAATGGCTACACCTTC.

The V and J genes are TRBV7-2 and TRBJ1-5; possibly TRBD1 for D (5 bases). The V gene lost 1 base and the J gene lost 4 bases, with 20 bases spanning the gap. The CDR3 consists of 18 residues. Germline V gene data show CDR1 as SGHTA and CDR2 as FQGNSA. The CDR3 protein is CASSLVPRDPRGNQPQHF. Written as DNA, the CDR3 is TGTGCCAGCAGCTTAGTCCCCAGGGATCCCCGCGGTAATCAGCCCCAGCATTTT.